This TCR beta chain came from a study of human T cells and chemical hapten exposure. On the study more broadly: During the roughly 25-week study period, patients had diphenylcyclopropenone applied to the scalp every week. Findings of the study overall: Alopecia affecting every donor means their immune response may not match healthy people's. There was no change with DPC sensitization in TCRs above 1 in 1000 frequency. Against controls, expanded TCRs gave rise to significantly more large CDR3 similarity clusters.

V lost 1 base and J 6 bases, leaving 7 bases between the germline ends. The CDR3 consists of 13 residues. Germline V lookup: CDR1 LGHNT, CDR2 FRNRAP. Using its own MiXCR run on the RACE reads, TCRdb lists one record per CDR3 protein. Of more than 95,000 distinct CDR3 sequences listed, roughly 12% are singletons. This clonotype was found a few times. As yet, its antigen is unknown. Indicated time point: patch test 1, 2 weeks after DPC sensitization. Treatment: therapeutic diphenylcyclopropenone sensitization with weekly scalp DPC. Sequencing was performed on whole blood, taken in connection with sensitization to the hapten diphenylcyclopropenone (DPC). The origin of this receptor is a woman in her 50s with alopecia areata. Some clones in this sample may be carry-over from other donors' samples. V is TRBV12-5 and J is TRBJ1-5; D not resolved. The chain's CDR3 is CASGLGLSQPQHF. The CDR3 nucleotides read TGTGCTAGTGGTTTGGGTCTAAGTCAGCCCCAGCATTTT.